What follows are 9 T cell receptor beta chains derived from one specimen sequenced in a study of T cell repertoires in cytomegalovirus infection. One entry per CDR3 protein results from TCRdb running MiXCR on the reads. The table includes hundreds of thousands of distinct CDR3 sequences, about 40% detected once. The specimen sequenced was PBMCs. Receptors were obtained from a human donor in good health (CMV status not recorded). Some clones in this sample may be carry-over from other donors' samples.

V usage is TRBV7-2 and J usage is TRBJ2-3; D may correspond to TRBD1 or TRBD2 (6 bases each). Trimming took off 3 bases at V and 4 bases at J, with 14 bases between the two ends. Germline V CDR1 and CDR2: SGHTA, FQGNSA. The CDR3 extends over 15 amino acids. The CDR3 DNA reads TGTGCCAGCAGCTTGGGGGCGGGATCGGCAGATACGCAGTATTTT. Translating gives CASSLGAGSADTQYF.

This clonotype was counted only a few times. This CDR3 reads CASSDSGMGYGYTF. DNA for the CDR3: TGTGCCAGCAGTGACTCGGGGATGGGCTATGGCTACACCTTC. The chain recombines TRBV6-4 with TRBJ1-2; the D is unclear. The CDR3 spans 14 residues. CDR1 is MRHNA and CDR2 is SNTAGT in the germline V gene. Trimming cost V 0 bases and J 4 bases, with 9 bases left between them.

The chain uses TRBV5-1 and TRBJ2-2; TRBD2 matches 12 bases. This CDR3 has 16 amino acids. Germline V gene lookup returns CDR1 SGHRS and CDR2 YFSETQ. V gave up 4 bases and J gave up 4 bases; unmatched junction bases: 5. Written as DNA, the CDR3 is TGCGCCAGCAGCCCTGGGACTAGCGGGTTCACCGGGGAGCTGTTTTTT. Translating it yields CASSPGTSGFTGELFF.

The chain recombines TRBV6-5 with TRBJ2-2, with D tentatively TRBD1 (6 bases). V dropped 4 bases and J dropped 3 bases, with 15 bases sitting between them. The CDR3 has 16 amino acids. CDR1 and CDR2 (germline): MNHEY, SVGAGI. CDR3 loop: CASSSDRLRDTGELFF. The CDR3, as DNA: TGTGCCAGCAGTTCGGACAGACTAAGGGACACCGGGGAGCTGTTTTTT.

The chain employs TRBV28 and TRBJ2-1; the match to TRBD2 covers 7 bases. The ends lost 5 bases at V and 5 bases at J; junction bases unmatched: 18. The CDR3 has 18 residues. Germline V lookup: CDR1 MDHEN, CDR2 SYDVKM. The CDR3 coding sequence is TGTGCCAGCAGTCCCCCCCCCCAGGGCGGGAGCACCAACAATGAGCAGTTCTTC. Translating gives CASSPPPQGGSTNNEQFF.

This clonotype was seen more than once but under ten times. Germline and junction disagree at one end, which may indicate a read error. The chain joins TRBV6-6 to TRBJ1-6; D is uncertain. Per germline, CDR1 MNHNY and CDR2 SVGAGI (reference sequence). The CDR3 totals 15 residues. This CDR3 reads CASSDSQSYNSPLHF. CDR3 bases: TGTGCCAGCAGTGACTCTCAGAGCTATAATTCACCCCTCCACTTT.

The CDR3 is CSAPDRPSSYNEQFF. The CDR3, as DNA: TGCAGTGCTCCCGACAGGCCTAGCTCCTACAATGAGCAGTTCTTC. The J gene is TRBJ2-1, the V gene TRBV20-1, with D perhaps matching TRBD1 (6 bases). The CDR3 has 15 amino acids. V lost 5 bases to trimming and J lost 0 bases, with 14 bases between them. In germline, CDR1 is DFQATT, CDR2 SNEGSKA (reference sequence).

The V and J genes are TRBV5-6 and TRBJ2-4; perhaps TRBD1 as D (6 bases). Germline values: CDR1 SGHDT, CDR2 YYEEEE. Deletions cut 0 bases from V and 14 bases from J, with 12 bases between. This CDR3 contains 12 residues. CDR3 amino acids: CASSLAARQEYF. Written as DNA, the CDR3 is TGTGCCAGCAGCTTGGCCGCGAGACAGGAGTACTTC.

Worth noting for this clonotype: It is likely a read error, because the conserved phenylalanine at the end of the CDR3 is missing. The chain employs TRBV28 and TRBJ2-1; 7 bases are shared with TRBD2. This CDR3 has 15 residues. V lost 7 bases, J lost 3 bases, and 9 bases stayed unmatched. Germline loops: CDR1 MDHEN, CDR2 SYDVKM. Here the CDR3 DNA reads TGTGCCAGCATCCCTTTCCTAGCGGTCTACAATGAGCAGTTCTTA. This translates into CASIPFLAVYNEQFL.